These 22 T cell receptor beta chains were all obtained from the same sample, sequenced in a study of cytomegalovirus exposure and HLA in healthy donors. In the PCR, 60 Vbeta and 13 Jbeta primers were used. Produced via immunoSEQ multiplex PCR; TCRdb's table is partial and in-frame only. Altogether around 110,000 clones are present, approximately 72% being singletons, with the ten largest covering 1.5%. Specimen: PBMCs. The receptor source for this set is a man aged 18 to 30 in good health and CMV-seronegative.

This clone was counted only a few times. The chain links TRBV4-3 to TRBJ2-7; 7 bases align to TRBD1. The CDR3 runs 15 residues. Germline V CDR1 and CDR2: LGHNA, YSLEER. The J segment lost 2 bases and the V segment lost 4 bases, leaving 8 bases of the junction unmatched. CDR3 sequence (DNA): TGCGCCAGCAGCCTCTACCCAGGACAGGCCTACGAGCAGTACTTC. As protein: CASSLYPGQAYEQYF.

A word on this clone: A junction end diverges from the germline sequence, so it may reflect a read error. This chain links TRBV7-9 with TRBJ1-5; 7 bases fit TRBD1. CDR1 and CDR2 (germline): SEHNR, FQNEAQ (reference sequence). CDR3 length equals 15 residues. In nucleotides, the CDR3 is TGTTCCAGCAGCTTAGGGGGCTATAGCAATCAGCCCCAGCATTTT. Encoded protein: CSSSLGGYSNQPQHF. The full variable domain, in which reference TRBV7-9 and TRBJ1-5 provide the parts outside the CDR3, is DTGVSQNPRHKITKRGQNVTFRCDPISEHNRLYWYRQTLGQGPEFLTYFQNEAQLEKSRLLSDRFSAERPKGSFSTLEIQRTEQGDSAMYLCSSSLGGYSNQPQHFGDGTRLSIL.

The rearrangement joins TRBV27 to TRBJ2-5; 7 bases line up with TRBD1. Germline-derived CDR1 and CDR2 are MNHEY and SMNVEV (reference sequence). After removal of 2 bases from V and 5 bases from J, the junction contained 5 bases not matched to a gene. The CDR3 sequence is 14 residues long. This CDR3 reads CASSLNRGRETQYF. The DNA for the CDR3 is TGTGCCAGCAGTTTAAACAGGGGTAGGGAGACCCAGTACTTC.

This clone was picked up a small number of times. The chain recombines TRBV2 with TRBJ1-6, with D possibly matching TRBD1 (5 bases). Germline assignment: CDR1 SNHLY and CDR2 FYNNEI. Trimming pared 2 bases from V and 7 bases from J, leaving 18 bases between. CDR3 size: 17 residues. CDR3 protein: CASSESPARVANSPLHF. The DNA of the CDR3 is TGTGCCAGCAGTGAATCCCCTGCCAGGGTCGCGAATTCACCCCTCCACTTT.

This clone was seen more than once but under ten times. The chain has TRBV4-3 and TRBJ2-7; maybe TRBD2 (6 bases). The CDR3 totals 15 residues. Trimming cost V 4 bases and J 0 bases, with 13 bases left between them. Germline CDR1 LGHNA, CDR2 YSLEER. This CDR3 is CASSRSSGYSYEQYF. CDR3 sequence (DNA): TGCGCCAGCAGCCGGTCGAGCGGGTACTCCTACGAGCAGTACTTC.

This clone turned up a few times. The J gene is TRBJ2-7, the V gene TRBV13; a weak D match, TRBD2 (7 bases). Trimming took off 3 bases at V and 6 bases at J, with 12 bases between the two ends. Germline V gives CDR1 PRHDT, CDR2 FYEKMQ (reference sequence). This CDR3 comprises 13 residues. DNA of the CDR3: TGTGCCAGCAGCTTGGGGGGGCTGGTCGAGCAGTACTTC. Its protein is CASSLGGLVEQYF.

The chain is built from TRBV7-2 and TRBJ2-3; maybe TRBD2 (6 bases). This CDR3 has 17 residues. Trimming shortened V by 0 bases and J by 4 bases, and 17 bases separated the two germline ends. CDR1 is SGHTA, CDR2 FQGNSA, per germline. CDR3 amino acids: CASSLAPLAGRPDTQYF. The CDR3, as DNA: TGTGCCAGCAGCTTAGCCCCCCTAGCTGGGAGGCCAGATACGCAGTATTTT. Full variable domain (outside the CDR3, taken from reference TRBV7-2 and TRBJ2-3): GAGVSQSPSNKVTEKGKDVELRCDPISGHTALYWYRQSLGQGLEFLIYFQGNSAPDKSGLPSDRFSAERTGGSVSTLTIQRTQQEDSAVYLCASSLAPLAGRPDTQYFGPGTRLTVL.

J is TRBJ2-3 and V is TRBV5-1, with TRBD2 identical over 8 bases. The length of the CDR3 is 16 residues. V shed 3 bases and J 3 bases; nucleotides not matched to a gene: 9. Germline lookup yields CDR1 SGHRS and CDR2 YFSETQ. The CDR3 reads CASSSRRAGETDTQYF. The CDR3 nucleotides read TGCGCCAGCAGCTCTCGCCGAGCGGGAGAGACAGATACGCAGTATTTT. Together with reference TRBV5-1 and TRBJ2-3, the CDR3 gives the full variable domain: KAGVTQTPRYLIKTRGQQVTLSCSPISGHRSVSWYQQTPGQGLQFLFEYFSETQRNKGNFPGRFSGRQFSNSRSEMNVSTLELGDSALYLCASSSRRAGETDTQYFGPGTRLTVL.

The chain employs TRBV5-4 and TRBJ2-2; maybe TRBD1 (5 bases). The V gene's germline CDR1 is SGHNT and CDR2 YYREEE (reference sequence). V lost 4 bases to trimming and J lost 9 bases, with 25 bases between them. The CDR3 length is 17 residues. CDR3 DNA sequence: TGTGCCAGCAGCCCCGCCAGGGCGGCTTTGGATACCCGGGAGCTGTTTTTT. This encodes CASSPARAALDTRELFF. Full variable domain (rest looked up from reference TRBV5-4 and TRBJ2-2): ETGVTQSPTHLIKTRGQQVTLRCSSQSGHNTVSWYQQALGQGPQFIFQYYREEENGRGNFPPRFSGLQFPNYSSELNVNALELDDSALYLCASSPARAALDTRELFFGEGSRLTVL.

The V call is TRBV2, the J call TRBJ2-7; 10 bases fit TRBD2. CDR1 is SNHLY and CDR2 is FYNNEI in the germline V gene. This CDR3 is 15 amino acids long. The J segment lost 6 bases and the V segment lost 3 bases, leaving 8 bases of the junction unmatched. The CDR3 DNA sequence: TGTGCCAGCAGTGAGAATGGGCTAGCGGGAGCCGAGCAGTACTTC. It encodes CASSENGLAGAEQYF.

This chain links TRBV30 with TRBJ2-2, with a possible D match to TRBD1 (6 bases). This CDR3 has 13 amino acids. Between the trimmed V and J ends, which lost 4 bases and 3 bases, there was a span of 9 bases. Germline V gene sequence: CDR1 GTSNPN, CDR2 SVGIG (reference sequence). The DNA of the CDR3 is TGTGCCTGGACAGGGGTTTACACCGGGGAGCTGTTTTTT. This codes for CAWTGVYTGELFF.

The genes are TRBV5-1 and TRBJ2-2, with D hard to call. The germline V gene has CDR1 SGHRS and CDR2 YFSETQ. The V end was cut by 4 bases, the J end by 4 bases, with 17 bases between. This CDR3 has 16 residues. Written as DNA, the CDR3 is TGCGCCAGCAGCCCCCGCTCGGGTAGTCCCACCGGGGAGCTGTTTTTT. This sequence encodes CASSPRSGSPTGELFF.

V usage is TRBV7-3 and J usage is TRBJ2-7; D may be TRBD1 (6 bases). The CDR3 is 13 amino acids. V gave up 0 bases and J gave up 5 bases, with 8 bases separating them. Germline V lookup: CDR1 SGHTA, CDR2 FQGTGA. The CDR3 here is CASSLTSGDEQYF. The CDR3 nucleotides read TGTGCCAGCAGCTTAACGTCAGGGGACGAGCAGTACTTC.

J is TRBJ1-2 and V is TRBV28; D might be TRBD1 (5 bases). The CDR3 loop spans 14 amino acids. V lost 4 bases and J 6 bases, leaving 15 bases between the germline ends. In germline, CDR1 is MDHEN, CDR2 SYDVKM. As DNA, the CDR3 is TGTGCCAGCAGTTCCTCCGTCGGGACTCATGGCTACACCTTC. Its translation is CASSSSVGTHGYTF.

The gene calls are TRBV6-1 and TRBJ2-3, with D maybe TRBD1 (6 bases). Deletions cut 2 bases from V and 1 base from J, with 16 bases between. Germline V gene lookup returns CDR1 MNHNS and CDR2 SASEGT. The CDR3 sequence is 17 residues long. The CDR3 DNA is TGTGCCAGCAGTGAAAGAGGTGGGGGCGCCGGCACAGATACGCAGTATTTT. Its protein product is CASSERGGGAGTDTQYF.

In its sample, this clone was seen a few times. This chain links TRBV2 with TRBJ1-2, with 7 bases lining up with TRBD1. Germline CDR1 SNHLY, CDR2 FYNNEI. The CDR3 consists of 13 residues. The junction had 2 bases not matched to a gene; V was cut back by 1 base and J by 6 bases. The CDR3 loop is CASSEVDRDGYTF. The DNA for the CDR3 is TGTGCCAGCAGTGAAGTCGACAGGGATGGCTACACCTTC.

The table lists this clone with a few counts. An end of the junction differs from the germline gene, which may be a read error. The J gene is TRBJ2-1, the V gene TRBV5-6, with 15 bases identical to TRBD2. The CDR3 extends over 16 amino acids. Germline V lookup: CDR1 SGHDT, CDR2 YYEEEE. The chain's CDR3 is CARSPRTSGRAGEQFF. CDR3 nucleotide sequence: TGTGCCCGCAGCCCACGGACTAGCGGGAGGGCAGGTGAGCAGTTCTTC. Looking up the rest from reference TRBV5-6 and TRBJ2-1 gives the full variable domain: DAGVTQSPTHLIKTRGQQVTLRCSPKSGHDTVSWYQQALGQGPQFIFQYYEEEERQRGNFPDRFSGHQFPNYSSELNVNALLLGDSALYLCARSPRTSGRAGEQFFGPGTRLTVL.

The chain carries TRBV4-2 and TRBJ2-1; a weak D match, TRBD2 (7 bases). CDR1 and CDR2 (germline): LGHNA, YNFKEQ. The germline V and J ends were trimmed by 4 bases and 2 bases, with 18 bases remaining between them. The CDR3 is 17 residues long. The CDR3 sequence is CASSRGGEAGPYNEQFF. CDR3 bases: TGTGCCAGCAGCCGAGGGGGGGAGGCCGGTCCCTACAATGAGCAGTTCTTC.

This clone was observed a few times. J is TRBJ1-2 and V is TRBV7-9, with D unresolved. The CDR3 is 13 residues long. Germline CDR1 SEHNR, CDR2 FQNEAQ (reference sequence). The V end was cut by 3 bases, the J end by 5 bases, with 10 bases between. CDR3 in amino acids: CASSLDSTYGYTF. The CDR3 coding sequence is TGTGCCAGCAGCTTGGACTCGACGTATGGCTACACCTTC. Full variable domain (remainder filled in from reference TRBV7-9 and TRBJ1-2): DTGVSQNPRHKITKRGQNVTFRCDPISEHNRLYWYRQTLGQGPEFLTYFQNEAQLEKSRLLSDRFSAERPKGSFSTLEIQRTEQGDSAMYLCASSLDSTYGYTFGSGTRLTVV.

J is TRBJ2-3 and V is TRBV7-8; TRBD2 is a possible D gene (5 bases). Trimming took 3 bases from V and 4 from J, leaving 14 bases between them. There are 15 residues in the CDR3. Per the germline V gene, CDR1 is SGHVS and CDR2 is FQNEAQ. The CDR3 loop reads CASSLGAGYPDTQYF. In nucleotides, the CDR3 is TGTGCCAGCAGCTTGGGTGCGGGCTATCCAGATACGCAGTATTTT.

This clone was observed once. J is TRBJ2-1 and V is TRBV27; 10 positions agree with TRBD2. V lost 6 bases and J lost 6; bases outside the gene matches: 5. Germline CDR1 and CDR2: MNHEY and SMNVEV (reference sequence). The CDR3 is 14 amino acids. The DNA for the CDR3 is TGTGCCAGCAGCTTAGCGGGAGGAGTCAATGAGCAGTTCTTC. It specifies CASSLAGGVNEQFF.

CDR3 amino acids: CASSQGRTGTQETQYF. For the CDR3, the DNA is TGTGCCAGCAGCCAAGGGAGGACAGGGACCCAAGAGACCCAGTACTTC. The V and J genes are TRBV14 and TRBJ2-5, with 8 bases matching TRBD1. V shed 1 base and J 1 base; nucleotides not matched to a gene: 5. This CDR3 has 16 residues. Germline V gives CDR1 SGHDN, CDR2 FVKESK.